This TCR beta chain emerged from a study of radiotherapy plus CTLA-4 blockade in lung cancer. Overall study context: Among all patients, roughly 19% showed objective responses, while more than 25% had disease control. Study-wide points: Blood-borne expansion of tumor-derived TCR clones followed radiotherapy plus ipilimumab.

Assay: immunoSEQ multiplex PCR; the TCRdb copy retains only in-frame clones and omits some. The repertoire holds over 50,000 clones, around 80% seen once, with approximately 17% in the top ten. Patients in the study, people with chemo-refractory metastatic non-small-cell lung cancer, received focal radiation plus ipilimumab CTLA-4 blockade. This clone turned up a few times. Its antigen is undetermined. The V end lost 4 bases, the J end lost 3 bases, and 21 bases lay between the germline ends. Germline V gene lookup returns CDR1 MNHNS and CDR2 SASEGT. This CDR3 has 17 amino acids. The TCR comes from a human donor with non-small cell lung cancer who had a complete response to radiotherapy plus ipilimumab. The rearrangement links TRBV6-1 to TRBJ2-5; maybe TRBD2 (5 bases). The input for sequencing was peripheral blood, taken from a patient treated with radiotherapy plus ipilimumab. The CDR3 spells CASSGGGGQITKETQYF. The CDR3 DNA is TGTGCCAGCAGTGGTGGTGGAGGCCAAATAACAAAAGAGACCCAGTACTTC.